The T cell receptor beta chain under discussion was sequenced for a study of T cells after yellow fever vaccination. Study-wide background: Preparing low-cell-number fractions relied on SMART-Seq v4 Ultra Low Input.

General observations from the study: Abundant clonotypes from the bulk population could have been carried over as contaminants into FACS-sorted repertoires. Post-booster repertoires again held most primary-vaccination clones (roughly 95% CD4, about 88% CD8).

The CDR3 length is 19 residues. Germline CDR1 and CDR2: SGHRS and YFSETQ. Trimming took off 1 base at V and 8 bases at J, with 30 bases between the two ends. By 5'RACE template switching, TCR cDNA was produced, with a universal primer site and UMIs added in the process. One entry per CDR3 protein results from TCRdb running MiXCR on the 5' RACE reads. The sample contains about 210,000 distinct CDR3 sequences, over 6.5% of which appear only once. Many counts were recorded for this clonotype. Its antigen is unidentified. This sample comprised CD4+ T cells sorted from PBMCs, obtained on the day of the yellow fever booster vaccination. The TCR comes from a man aged 25-45 years who received the YFV17D yellow fever vaccine. The chain couples TRBV5-1 to TRBJ1-2; a possible D gene is TRBD1 (5 bases). For the CDR3, the DNA is TGCGCCAGCAGCTTGAGGCCTTCCGAGGCGGGGACCCGAGGAAGGGGCTACACCTTC. Amino acid sequence: CASSLRPSEAGTRGRGYTF.